This T cell receptor (beta chain) was recorded in a study of OX40 agonist ivuxolimab in advanced cancers. Study information: Dose-escalation subjects each had hepatocellular carcinoma, melanoma, renal cell or head and neck cancer.

Assay: immunoSEQ multiplex PCR; the TCRdb copy retains only in-frame clones and omits some. The sample has approximately 80,000 clones, around 90% seen once. Findings and caveats of the study: The study found among the lowest clonal expansion in partial responders at 0.1-3.0 mg/kg. Researchers report that CD8+ T cells had, on average, more expanded clones than CD4+.

The CDR3 extends over 15 amino acids. The germline gives CDR1 LGHNA, CDR2 YSLEER. V lost 1 base and J 1 base, leaving 8 bases between the germline ends. With regard to this clone: Its target is unknown.

The origin of this receptor is an adult with an advanced solid tumor such as melanoma, head and neck, liver or kidney cancer. The gene calls are TRBV4-3 and TRBJ2-1, with D unclear. The starting material was CD4+ or CD8+ T cells sorted from blood, obtained in a trial of the OX40 agonist ivuxolimab. The CDR3 loop reads CASSQGIGSYNEQFF. The CDR3 DNA follows: TGCGCCAGCAGCCAAGGGATCGGATCCTACAATGAGCAGTTCTTC.